Listed below are T cell receptor beta chains from one sample, sequenced in a study of blood T cell repertoires in COVID-19. Produced via immunoSEQ multiplex PCR; TCRdb's table is partial and in-frame only. The data show about 190,000 clones, 75% to 90% seen once. The sequenced sample was peripheral blood. The receptor source for this set is an older man with active or convalescent COVID-19. The CDR3 runs from the conserved cysteine through the conserved F or W. A D gene is named only where the DNA matches it firmly. Clone size is given for some rows only: seen once, a few or many times, or a class if the clone is expanded.

D gene,J gene,V gene,clone size,CDR3 protein,CDR3 DNA
TRBD1,TRBJ2-5,TRBV6-5,-,CASRKGQNQETQYF,TGTGCCAGCAGGAAGGGACAGAACCAAGAGACCCAGTACTTC
-,TRBJ1-5,TRBV18,-,CASSTDAGDQPQHF,TGTGCCAGCTCAACCGACGCGGGGGATCAGCCCCAGCATTTT
-,TRBJ2-7,TRBV5-8,-,CASSLPQVAYEQYF,TGTGCCAGCAGCTTGCCACAGGTGGCCTACGAGCAGTACTTC
-,TRBJ2-7,TRBV7-8,-,CASSFPRGKLGGSEQYF,TGTGCCAGCAGCTTCCCGAGGGGGAAACTAGGGGGTTCCGAGCAGTACTTC
TRBD2,TRBJ2-1,TRBV9,-,CASSATSAIYNEQFF,TGTGCCAGCAGCGCAACTAGCGCAATCTACAATGAGCAGTTCTTC
-,TRBJ1-6,TRBV28,-,CASSFQGASYNSPLHF,TGTGCCAGCAGTTTCCAGGGTGCATCCTATAATTCACCCCTCCACTTT
TRBD2,TRBJ2-2,TRBV2,-,CASSKGLAGTGELFF,TGTGCCAGCAGTAAAGGACTAGCGGGAACCGGGGAGCTGTTTTTT
TRBD1,TRBJ1-5,TRBV12-5,-,CASGLVRDREDQPQHF,TGTGCTAGTGGTTTGGTAAGGGACAGGGAAGATCAGCCCCAGCATTTT
-,TRBJ1-1,TRBV25-1,-,CASSESYGEAFF,TGTGCCAGCAGTGAATCGTACGGTGAAGCTTTCTTT
TRBD1,TRBJ2-7,TRBV2,-,CASGTGGEQYF,TGTGCCAGCGGGACAGGGGGCGAGCAGTACTTC
TRBD1,TRBJ1-1,TRBV9,-,CASSVADRFNTEAFF,TGTGCCAGCAGCGTGGCGGACAGGTTTAACACTGAAGCTTTCTTT
TRBD2,TRBJ2-1,TRBV4-3,once,CASSQITSGYNEQFF,TGCGCCAGCAGCCAGATTACTAGCGGGTACAATGAGCAGTTCTTC
TRBD2,TRBJ2-1,TRBV28,-,CASSPGLAAFEEQFF,TGTGCCAGCAGTCCGGGACTAGCGGCCTTCGAGGAGCAGTTCTTC
-,TRBJ2-1,TRBV7-2,-,CASSLGGTPLNEQFF,TGTGCCAGCAGCTTAGGGGGGACACCCCTCAATGAGCAGTTCTTC
-,TRBJ1-1,TRBV6-5,-,CASSYSVAPLNTEAFF,TGTGCCAGCAGTTACTCGGTAGCACCCTTGAACACTGAAGCTTTCTTT
TRBD2,TRBJ2-5,TRBV6-2/TRBV6-3,-,CASSGLGVETQYF,TGTGCCAGCAGCGGACTAGGCGTGGAGACCCAGTACTTC
TRBD1,TRBJ1-2,TRBV19,-,CASSMSQDRAYYGYTF,TGTGCCAGTAGTATGAGCCAGGACAGGGCGTACTATGGCTACACCTTC
-,TRBJ2-1,TRBV4-3,-,CASSQDTGADNEQFF,TGCGCCAGCAGCCAAGATACGGGAGCGGACAATGAGCAGTTCTTC
-,TRBJ2-7,TRBV7-9,once,CASSLAGVSYEQYF,TGTGCCAGCAGCTTAGCGGGAGTCTCCTACGAGCAGTACTTC
TRBD1,TRBJ1-2,TRBV7-2,-,CASSLYGQGGYGYTF,TGTGCCAGCAGCCTCTATGGACAGGGGGGCTATGGCTACACCTTC
-,TRBJ2-7,TRBV27,-,CASSPRELSSYEQYF,TGTGCCAGCAGCCCAAGGGAGCTTAGCTCCTACGAGCAGTACTTC
-,TRBJ1-2,TRBV19,once,CACLDSKFFYGYTF,TGTGCCTGCCTGGACAGCAAATTTTTTTATGGCTACACCTTC
-,TRBJ2-7,TRBV10-1,-,CASQGYEQYF,TGCGCCAGTCAGGGGTATGAGCAGTACTTC
-,TRBJ1-1,TRBV11-2,-,CASSKRGSNMNTEAFF,TGTGCCAGCAGCAAAAGGGGGTCCAACATGAACACTGAAGCTTTCTTT
TRBD2,TRBJ2-4,TRBV3-1/TRBV3-2,-,CASSLGRGLRLNIQYF,TGTGCCAGCAGCCTTGGGAGGGGCCTTCGCCTAAACATTCAGTACTTC
TRBD1,TRBJ1-2,TRBV5-1,-,CASREGTGGAGYTF,TGCGCCAGCAGGGAGGGGACAGGGGGCGCGGGCTACACCTTC
-,TRBJ2-3,TRBV12-3/TRBV12-4,few,CASSPRTQDTQYF,TGTGCCAGCAGTCCTCGGACTCAAGATACGCAGTATTTT
-,TRBJ2-2,TRBV10-3,-,CAISDWGSNTGELFF,TGTGCCATCAGTGATTGGGGCTCGAACACCGGGGAGCTGTTTTTT
TRBD1,TRBJ1-5,TRBV4-3,-,CASSQEDRGDQPQHF,TGCGCCAGCAGCCAAGAAGACAGGGGTGATCAGCCCCAGCATTTT
-,TRBJ1-6,TRBV30,-,CAGGGPGGSPLHF,TGTGCCGGAGGTGGGCCGGGCGGATCACCCCTCCACTTT
TRBD1,TRBJ2-7,TRBV2,-,CASRDRGRFSYEQYF,TGTGCCAGCAGGGACAGGGGGCGATTCTCCTACGAGCAGTACTTC
-,TRBJ2-3,TRBV19,once,CASSISGDYTQYF,TGTGCCAGTAGTATTTCTGGGGACTATACGCAGTATTTT
-,TRBJ1-5,TRBV19,once,CASSTNNQGNQPQHF,TGTGCCAGTAGCACCAACAACCAGGGGAATCAGCCCCAGCATTTT
-,TRBJ2-3,TRBV5-1,-,CASSLSDTQYF,TGCGCCAGCAGCTTGTCTGATACGCAGTATTTT
TRBD2,TRBJ2-2,TRBV4-3,-,CASSQVVPGLAGFAGELFF,TGCGCCAGCAGCCAAGTGGTCCCGGGACTAGCGGGGTTTGCCGGGGAGCTGTTTTTT
-,TRBJ2-7,TRBV9,-,CASSTRQSFGEQYF,TGTGCCAGCAGCACCAGACAGTCCTTCGGCGAGCAGTACTTC
-,TRBJ1-5,TRBV28,-,CASSTGSQPQHF,TGTGCCAGCAGTACTGGGAGTCAGCCCCAGCATTTT
-,TRBJ1-1,TRBV6-5,once,CASNWDTNTEAFF,TGTGCCAGCAACTGGGACACCAACACTGAAGCTTTCTTT
-,TRBJ2-3,TRBV18,-,CASSAGYADTQYF,TGTGCCAGCTCAGCAGGGTACGCAGATACGCAGTATTTT
-,TRBJ2-5,TRBV5-8,-,CASSFQSPGKETQYF,TGTGCCAGCAGCTTCCAGAGCCCAGGAAAAGAGACCCAGTACTTC
-,TRBJ2-5,TRBV28,-,CASSLAFDSIQETQYF,TGTGCCAGCAGTTTAGCGTTCGACAGCATCCAAGAGACCCAGTACTTC
TRBD1,TRBJ2-2,TRBV7-7,-,CASSETGANTGELFF,TGTGCTAGCAGCGAGACAGGGGCGAACACCGGGGAGCTGTTTTTT
TRBD1,TRBJ1-5,TRBV9,once,CASSVGAGGGQPQHF,TGTGCCAGCAGCGTAGGGGCAGGGGGAGGTCAGCCCCAGCATTTT
-,TRBJ1-1,TRBV30,once,CAWSLGAGTEAFF,TGTGCCTGGAGTTTAGGAGCAGGGACTGAAGCTTTCTTT
TRBD2,TRBJ2-7,TRBV12-3/TRBV12-4,-,CASRLAGAYEQYF,TGTGCCAGCAGACTAGCGGGGGCCTACGAGCAGTACTTC
TRBD2,TRBJ2-7,TRBV19,-,CASRGTSGRNEQYF,TGTGCCAGTAGGGGGACTAGCGGGAGGAACGAGCAGTACTTC
TRBD2,TRBJ2-3,TRBV24-1,-,CATRASGGLGDTQYF,TGTGCCACCAGGGCTAGCGGGGGTCTAGGGGATACGCAGTATTTT
TRBD1,TRBJ1-6,TRBV19,-,CASSRTGSALHF,TGTGCCAGTAGTAGGACAGGGTCGGCCCTCCACTTT
-,TRBJ2-1,TRBV5-1,-,CASSRAGTSPYNEQFF,TGCGCCAGCAGCCGTGCCGGGACATCCCCTTACAATGAGCAGTTCTTC
-,TRBJ1-1,TRBV12-3/TRBV12-4,once,CASSLQRDTEAFF,TGTGCCAGCAGCCTACAGAGGGACACTGAAGCTTTCTTT
-,TRBJ2-7,TRBV2,-,CASSVTIRGEQYF,TGTGCCAGCAGTGTCACCATTAGGGGCGAGCAGTACTTC
-,TRBJ1-5,TRBV9,-,CASSVAGLGGQPQHF,TGTGCCAGCAGCGTAGCGGGGCTGGGGGGGCAGCCCCAGCATTTT
-,TRBJ1-6,TRBV6-5,-,CASRGRSSYNSPLHF,TGTGCCAGCAGAGGCCGGAGCTCCTATAATTCACCCCTCCACTTT
-,TRBJ2-4,TRBV6-6,-,CASSGGQTPVTPLWAKNIQYF,TGTGCCAGCAGCGGGGGACAGACTCCAGTGACTCCCCTGTGGGCCAAAAACATTCAGTACTTC
-,TRBJ2-2,TRBV11-2,-,CASSLQGSTGELFF,TGTGCCAGCAGCTTACAGGGGAGCACCGGGGAGCTGTTTTTT
TRBD1,TRBJ2-5,TRBV6-5,-,CASWPRPGTGETQYF,TGTGCCAGCTGGCCCCGCCCCGGGACAGGGGAGACCCAGTACTTC